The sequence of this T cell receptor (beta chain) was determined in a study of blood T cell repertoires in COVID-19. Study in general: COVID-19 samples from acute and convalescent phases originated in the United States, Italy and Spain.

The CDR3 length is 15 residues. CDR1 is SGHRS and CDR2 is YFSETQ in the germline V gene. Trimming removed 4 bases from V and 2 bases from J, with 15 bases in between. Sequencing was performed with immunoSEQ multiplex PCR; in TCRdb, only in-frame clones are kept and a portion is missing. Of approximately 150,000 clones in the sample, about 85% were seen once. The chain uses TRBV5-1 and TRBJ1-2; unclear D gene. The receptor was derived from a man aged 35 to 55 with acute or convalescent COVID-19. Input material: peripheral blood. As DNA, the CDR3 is TGCGCCAGCAGCCCCACCCTAACTCGAAACTATGGCTACACCTTC. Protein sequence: CASSPTLTRNYGYTF.